This TCR beta chain was sequenced during a study of T cell responses to AZD1222 COVID-19 vaccine. Study results and caveats: Nearly half of spike-specific TCRs reportedly target unmutated variant regions. Repertoire sampling happened only post peak T cell response. White British ancestry dominated among donors, who included more females, and clonal diversity was possibly underestimated.

V was cut by 2 bases and J by 2 bases, with 22 bases left in between. The CDR3 extends over 18 amino acids. The germline gives CDR1 SGHTA, CDR2 FQGNSA. Here immunoSEQ multiplex PCR was the method, and the copy in TCRdb shows in-frame clones only, minus some. The sample lists more than 90,000 clones; approximately 90% were seen once. Second doses at about 4 or about 12 weeks were pooled. Points on this clone: Its antigen is not identified.

The material was peripheral blood, obtained 28 days after the second AZD1222 dose. The chain carries TRBV7-2 and TRBJ2-7; D is possibly TRBD2 (6 bases). The clonotype comes from an adult who received the AZD1222 COVID-19 vaccine. The CDR3 reads CASSLPKLGKASAYEQYF. For the CDR3, the DNA is TGTGCCAGCAGCTTACCCAAACTCGGCAAAGCTAGCGCCTACGAGCAGTACTTC. The full variable domain, in which reference TRBV7-2 and TRBJ2-7 provide the parts outside the CDR3, is GAGVSQSPSNKVTEKGKDVELRCDPISGHTALYWYRQSLGQGLEFLIYFQGNSAPDKSGLPSDRFSAERTGGSVSTLTIQRTQQEDSAVYLCASSLPKLGKASAYEQYFGPGTRLTVT.